This passage covers 32 T cell receptor beta chains from one sample sequenced in a study of Ad26.COV2.S vaccination and SARS-CoV-2 variants. This table comes from immunoSEQ multiplex PCR, and its TCRdb copy is limited to in-frame clones, with some not included. The sample has approximately 420,000 clones; around 85% are singletons. Specified treatment: about 20 received Ad26.COV2.S at low or high dose, single or two shots; five or six received placebo; per-sample allocation not given. Day 63 following the first vaccine or placebo injection was when the samples were taken. This sample comprised peripheral blood, obtained in a trial of Ad26.COV2.S vaccine versus placebo. These receptors originate from a person aged 18-65 years who received the Ad26.COV2.S COVID-19 vaccine or a placebo.

The chain is built from TRBV30 and TRBJ1-5; D uncertain. The V and J ends lost 2 bases and 1 base respectively, with 15 bases between them. This CDR3 has 16 residues. Germline V CDR1 and CDR2: GTSNPN, SVGIG (reference sequence). The CDR3 nucleotides are TGTGCCTGGAGTCGAGGAGGAATCGAGAGCAATCAGCCCCAGCATTTT. It encodes CAWSRGGIESNQPQHF.

The rearrangement joins TRBV7-7 to TRBJ2-3, with a weak D call TRBD2 (5 bases). This CDR3 contains 15 residues. The germline gives CDR1 SSHAT, CDR2 FNYEAQ (reference sequence). With 5 bases removed from V and 2 bases from J, the gap between germline ends came to 14 bases. CDR3 loop: CASSQSISATDTQYF. CDR3 bases: TGTGCCAGCAGCCAATCCATTAGCGCCACAGATACGCAGTATTTT. The variable domain in full, with the rest retrieved from reference TRBV7-7 and TRBJ2-3, is GAGVSQSPRYKVTKRGQDVTLRCDPISSHATLYWYQQALGQGPEFLTYFNYEAQPDKSGLPSDRFSAERPEGSISTLTIQRTEQRDSAMYRCASSQSISATDTQYFGPGTRLTVL.

The chain combines TRBV7-9 with TRBJ2-5; tentatively, D is TRBD1 (6 bases). CDR3 size: 14 residues. V was cut by 5 bases and J by 1 base, with 11 bases left in between. CDR1 SEHNR and CDR2 FQNEAQ come from the germline V gene (reference sequence). In DNA form, the CDR3 reads TGTGCCAGCAGCACGGACAGAGTCCAAGAGACCCAGTACTTC. The encoded protein is CASSTDRVQETQYF.

The chain has TRBV27 and TRBJ2-1; 7 nucleotides agree with TRBD2. Trimming cost V 5 bases and J 7 bases; bases outside gene matches: 14. CDR1 and CDR2 from the germline V gene are MNHEY and SMNVEV (reference sequence). The length of the CDR3 is 16 residues. The CDR3 sequence is CASSTRGRGKVNEQFF. Here the CDR3 DNA reads TGTGCCAGCAGTACCCGAGGGAGGGGCAAGGTTAATGAGCAGTTCTTC.

This chain connects TRBV5-4 to TRBJ2-7, with D maybe TRBD1 (5 bases). The CDR3 contains 15 residues. V lost 4 bases, J lost 5 bases, and 19 bases lay in between. Germline-derived CDR1 and CDR2 are SGHNT and YYREEE (reference sequence). The CDR3 loop reads CASSPTYDRTNEQYF. In DNA form, the CDR3 reads TGTGCCAGCAGCCCGACCTACGACAGAACTAACGAGCAGTACTTC. The variable domain in full, completed from reference TRBV5-4 and TRBJ2-7, reads ETGVTQSPTHLIKTRGQQVTLRCSSQSGHNTVSWYQQALGQGPQFIFQYYREEENGRGNFPPRFSGLQFPNYSSELNVNALELDDSALYLCASSPTYDRTNEQYFGPGTRLTVT.

The gene calls are TRBV12-3 or TRBV12-4 and TRBJ2-7; no definite D call. The V end was cut by 8 bases, the J end by 1 base, with 9 bases between. The CDR3 sequence is 12 residues long. The chain's CDR3 is CASQRASYEQYF. The CDR3 nucleotides read TGTGCCAGCCAAAGGGCTTCCTACGAGCAGTACTTC.

The V gene is TRBV5-6, the J gene TRBJ1-3; unclear D gene. This CDR3 contains 15 residues. Germline values: CDR1 SGHDT, CDR2 YYEEEE. The V end was cut by 2 bases, the J end by 4 bases, with 13 bases between. The CDR3 region is CASSFLGSIGNTIYF. The CDR3 coding sequence is TGTGCCAGCAGCTTTCTGGGATCCATCGGAAACACCATATATTTT.

The genes are TRBV3-1 (or the pseudogene TRBV3-2) and TRBJ2-1; D unresolved. The V end was cut by 0 bases, the J end by 3 bases, with 6 bases between. Germline CDR1 and CDR2: LGHDT and YNNKEL (reference sequence). This CDR3 has 14 residues. In nucleotides, the CDR3 is TGTGCCAGCAGCCAAGACCTGGGCTACAATGAGCAGTTCTTC. Encoded protein: CASSQDLGYNEQFF.

The chain uses TRBV7-9 and TRBJ1-1; D might be TRBD1 (6 bases). V gave up 5 bases and J gave up 4 bases, with 11 bases separating them. Germline V gene lookup returns CDR1 SEHNR and CDR2 FQNEAQ (reference sequence). CDR3 length: 13 amino acids. The CDR3 loop reads CASSLQGSTEAFF. The CDR3 DNA is TGTGCCAGCAGCCTACAGGGTAGCACTGAAGCTTTCTTT.

A single count supports this clone. The rearrangement joins TRBV13 to TRBJ2-2, with 8 bases matching TRBD1. CDR3 length: 17 amino acids. Looked up from germline, CDR1 is PRHDT and CDR2 is FYEKMQ (reference sequence). The V gene end was trimmed by 1 base and the J gene end by 7 bases; junction bases not matched to a gene: 11. The CDR3 region is CASSLALDRVVSGELFF. DNA for the CDR3: TGTGCCAGCAGCTTAGCCCTGGACAGGGTGGTCAGCGGGGAGCTGTTTTTT.

The chain combines TRBV19 with TRBJ1-1; 7 bases map to TRBD1. With 7 bases clipped from V and 4 bases from J, the junction kept 9 bases outside the gene matches. The CDR3 is 14 amino acids. CDR1 LNHDA and CDR2 SQIVND come from the germline V gene (reference sequence). CDR3 sequence reads: CASTHQGGGTEAFF. The CDR3, as DNA: TGTGCCAGTACTCATCAGGGGGGTGGCACTGAAGCTTTCTTT.

The gene calls are TRBV15 and TRBJ1-4, with unresolved D. From germline, CDR1 is LNHNV and CDR2 YYDKDF (reference sequence). The CDR3 sequence is 17 residues long. Trimming shortened V by 0 bases and J by 0 bases, and 11 bases separated the two germline ends. The CDR3 sequence is CATSRDGVSATNEKLFF. The CDR3 coding sequence is TGTGCCACCAGCAGAGACGGTGTCAGTGCAACTAATGAAAAACTGTTTTTT.

Concerning this clone: The sample contains more than one DNA sequence encoding this CDR3. V gene TRBV3-1 (or the pseudogene TRBV3-2) combines with J gene TRBJ1-3, with D unclear. The CDR3 spans 14 residues. Germline loops: CDR1 LGHDT, CDR2 YNNKEL (reference sequence). The V and J ends lost 0 bases and 1 base respectively, with 4 bases between them. CDR3 coding DNA: TGTGCCAGCAGCCAAGAGGGTTCTGGAAACACCATATATTTT. Its translation is CASSQEGSGNTIYF.

This chain uses TRBV27 with TRBJ1-1; D perhaps matches TRBD1 (5 bases). Germline lookup yields CDR1 MNHEY and CDR2 SMNVEV (reference sequence). The CDR3 runs 13 residues. Trimming removed 3 bases at V and 5 bases at J, with 10 bases between. The CDR3 nucleotides are TGTGCCAGCAGTTTCGGGGGTTTGACTGAAGCTTTCTTT. Its translation is CASSFGGLTEAFF.

The chain carries TRBV11-2 and TRBJ2-1, with 9 positions matching TRBD2. The CDR3 is 15 amino acids. The germline V gene has CDR1 SGHAT and CDR2 FQNNGV. Trimming removed 0 bases from V and 5 bases from J; junction bases left unmatched: 2. The CDR3 nucleotides read TGTGCCAGCAGCTTAGAAGCGGGGGGAAACAATGAGCAGTTCTTC. Translating gives CASSLEAGGNNEQFF.

The chain has TRBV7-6 and TRBJ2-7; 9 nucleotides match TRBD1. The CDR3 is 15 residues long. Germline V lookup: CDR1 SGHVS, CDR2 FNYEAQ. V shed 0 bases, J shed 4 bases, and the junction held 4 bases outside the gene matches. As DNA, the CDR3 is TGTGCCAGCAGCTTAGCCCGGACAGGGGTGTACGAGCAGTACTTC. Translated, it gives CASSLARTGVYEQYF.

The CDR3 is CASSLSTPGGFSEQYF. The CDR3 DNA is TGTGCCAGCAGCTTATCTACCCCAGGGGGCTTCTCCGAGCAGTACTTC. The chain couples TRBV5-6 to TRBJ2-7, with 8 bases aligning to TRBD1. With 2 bases clipped from V and 6 bases from J, the junction kept 13 bases outside the gene matches. CDR3 length: 16 amino acids. Germline V lookup: CDR1 SGHDT, CDR2 YYEEEE.

V and J are TRBV15 and TRBJ2-6; unclear D gene. Germline V gene sequence: CDR1 LNHNV, CDR2 YYDKDF (reference sequence). V dropped 6 bases and J dropped 0 bases, with 18 bases sitting between them. CDR3 length equals 18 residues. The CDR3 coding sequence is TGTGCCACCAGTGTAATGAGACAAGTCCTCTCTGGGGCCAACGTCCTGACTTTC. Translation: CATSVMRQVLSGANVLTF.

The chain recombines TRBV6-2 or TRBV6-3 with TRBJ1-1; D may be TRBD1 (5 bases). Looked up from germline, CDR1 is MNHEY and CDR2 is SVGEGT. Trimming took off 5 bases at V and 1 base at J, with 8 bases between the two ends. This CDR3 spans 13 amino acids. In nucleotides, the CDR3 is TGTGCCAGCAGTGCAGGGCCGAACACTGAAGCTTTCTTT. This translates into CASSAGPNTEAFF.

This clone was seen a handful of times. The chain is built from TRBV6-6 and TRBJ1-1; D perhaps matches TRBD1 (5 bases). The germline V gene encodes CDR1 MNHNY and CDR2 SVGAGI (reference sequence). The V and J ends lost 5 bases and 5 bases respectively, with 18 bases between them. The CDR3 length is 15 residues. The CDR3 sequence is CASSLGASPMTEAFF. The CDR3 nucleotides are TGTGCCAGCAGTCTAGGGGCCTCCCCGATGACTGAAGCTTTCTTT.

The rearrangement uses TRBV2 and TRBJ2-1, with 11 bases aligning to TRBD1. V trimming: 4 bases; J trimming: 3 bases; junction bases outside the gene matches: 2. Germline lookup yields CDR1 SNHLY and CDR2 FYNNEI. This CDR3 has 15 amino acids. The CDR3 loop is CASSVGQGGYNEQFF. DNA for the CDR3: TGTGCCAGCAGTGTGGGACAGGGGGGCTACAATGAGCAGTTCTTC.

This chain uses TRBV11-2 with TRBJ2-2; D tentatively reads TRBD1 or TRBD2 (5 bases each). CDR3 size: 18 residues. Trimming removed 4 bases at V and 4 bases at J, with 22 bases between. Germline CDR1 is SGHAT and CDR2 is FQNNGV. This chain's CDR3 is CASSSFLGVGGGTGELFF. In nucleotides, the CDR3 is TGTGCCAGCAGCTCCTTTCTAGGGGTCGGAGGAGGCACCGGGGAGCTGTTTTTT.

The chain joins TRBV7-9 to TRBJ1-1; D is undetermined. Germline V gene lookup returns CDR1 SEHNR and CDR2 FQNEAQ (reference sequence). Trimming stripped 4 bases from V and 9 bases from J, with 12 bases between. The CDR3 has 12 residues. The CDR3: CASSSGGPKAFF. In DNA, the CDR3 is TGTGCCAGCAGCTCTGGCGGGCCCAAAGCTTTCTTT.

V is TRBV10-3 and J is TRBJ1-2; D is perhaps TRBD1 (5 bases). The germline V gene has CDR1 ENHRY and CDR2 SYGVKD. Between the trimmed V and J ends, which lost 0 bases and 0 bases, there was a span of 8 bases. The CDR3 contains 15 residues. For the CDR3, the DNA is TGTGCCATCAGTGAGTCCGGGACTTCTAACTATGGCTACACCTTC. Protein: CAISESGTSNYGYTF.

The rearrangement joins TRBV28 to TRBJ1-4; TRBD1 matches at 7 bases. This CDR3 is 14 amino acids long. The trim removed 7 bases at V and 7 bases at J, leaving 9 bases unmatched. CDR1 is MDHEN, CDR2 SYDVKM, per germline. This CDR3 is CASMPGTEREKLFF. As DNA, the CDR3 is TGTGCCAGCATGCCCGGGACAGAACGTGAAAAACTGTTTTTT.

This chain connects TRBV7-6 to TRBJ2-7; 9 bases match TRBD1. The CDR3 totals 15 residues. From germline, CDR1 is SGHVS and CDR2 FNYEAQ. The V and J ends lost 2 bases and 2 bases, in that order; junction bases with no gene match: 4. As DNA, the CDR3 is TGTGCCAGCAGCTTAACGGGACAGGGTACCTACGAGCAGTACTTC. Protein sequence: CASSLTGQGTYEQYF.

V and J are TRBV5-1 and TRBJ1-1; no clear D gene. The CDR3 has 12 amino acids. Germline V CDR1 and CDR2: SGHRS, YFSETQ. V lost 3 bases, J lost 1 base, and 4 bases lay in between. The CDR3 here is CASSSENTEAFF. The CDR3, as DNA: TGCGCCAGCAGCTCTGAGAACACTGAAGCTTTCTTT. Using reference TRBV5-1 and TRBJ1-1 for the parts outside the CDR3, the full variable domain is KAGVTQTPRYLIKTRGQQVTLSCSPISGHRSVSWYQQTPGQGLQFLFEYFSETQRNKGNFPGRFSGRQFSNSRSEMNVSTLELGDSALYLCASSSENTEAFFGQGTRLTVV.

The rearrangement uses TRBV7-8 and TRBJ1-3; possibly TRBD1 for D (5 bases). Per germline, CDR1 SGHVS and CDR2 FQNEAQ. The CDR3 has 16 amino acids. Trimming cost V 5 bases and J 0 bases, with 14 bases left between them. CDR3 protein: CASSKWDLGSGNTIYF. As DNA, the CDR3 is TGTGCCAGCAGCAAATGGGACCTCGGCTCTGGAAACACCATATATTTT.

J is TRBJ2-3 and V is TRBV6-1; the D gene is possibly TRBD2 (5 bases). In germline, CDR1 is MNHNS, CDR2 SASEGT. Trimming stripped 2 bases from V and 2 bases from J, with 17 bases between. This CDR3 is built from 17 residues. The CDR3 region has the DNA TGTGCCAGCAGTGAACCCCAGGCGCGGGCCTTCACAGATACGCAGTATTTT. Translated: CASSEPQARAFTDTQYF.

The chain joins TRBV6-1 to TRBJ2-7; 7 bases map to TRBD1. The CDR3 is 16 residues long. Trimming at V came to 2 bases and at J to 2 bases, leaving 9 bases not matched to a gene. Germline CDR1 and CDR2: MNHNS and SASEGT. CDR3 protein: CASSEWSGTETYEQYF. The CDR3 DNA reads as TGTGCCAGCAGTGAATGGTCCGGGACAGAAACCTACGAGCAGTACTTC.

This rearrangement joins TRBV5-5 to TRBJ1-2; tentative D call: TRBD1 (6 bases). This CDR3 is 16 amino acids long. From germline, CDR1 is SGHKS and CDR2 YYEKEE (reference sequence). V dropped 0 bases and J dropped 4 bases, with 16 bases sitting between them. CDR3 sequence reads: CASSLGTGGDPYGYTF. The CDR3 region has the DNA TGTGCCAGCAGCTTGGGCACTGGGGGCGACCCCTATGGCTACACCTTC.

J is TRBJ2-5 and V is TRBV5-1; 7 nucleotides line up with TRBD1. The trim removed 5 bases at V and 4 bases at J, leaving 5 bases unmatched. This CDR3 has 13 amino acids. CDR1 is SGHRS, CDR2 YFSETQ, per germline. The CDR3 DNA reads TGCGCCAGCAGACTGGGACAGTCAGAGACCCAGTACTTC. Translated, it gives CASRLGQSETQYF. The full variable domain, with the rest looked up from reference TRBV5-1 and TRBJ2-5, is KAGVTQTPRYLIKTRGQQVTLSCSPISGHRSVSWYQQTPGQGLQFLFEYFSETQRNKGNFPGRFSGRQFSNSRSEMNVSTLELGDSALYLCASRLGQSETQYFGPGTRLLVL.